This T cell receptor (beta chain) originates from a study of OX40 agonist ivuxolimab in advanced cancers. Whole-study context: With ivuxolimab, an agonistic anti-OX40 (CD134) antibody, patients were treated. Patient treatment consisted of intravenous ivuxolimab administration every 2 weeks at 0.01 to 10 mg/kg. General study results and limits: Nonresponders included some who also had low normalized T-cell clonal expansion.

Points on this clone: Its antigen is currently unknown.

The V gene lost 10 bases and the J gene lost 4 bases, with 22 bases spanning the gap. CDR3 length equals 16 residues. From germline, CDR1 is LNHDA and CDR2 SQIVND (reference sequence). This table comes from immunoSEQ multiplex PCR, and its TCRdb copy is limited to in-frame clones, with some not included. Of tens of thousands of clones in the sample, 94% are singletons; the top ten hold around 10%. The sequence derives from an adult with an advanced solid tumor such as melanoma, head and neck, liver or kidney cancer. Sample: CD4+ or CD8+ T cells sorted from blood, taken in a trial of the OX40 agonist ivuxolimab. This chain connects TRBV19 to TRBJ2-2; a weak D match, TRBD1 (6 bases). CDR3 in DNA: TGTGCCACCCCACAGAGCTCGACAGGAGGCACCGGGGAGCTGTTTTTT. Translation gives CATPQSSTGGTGELFF.